Below, 5 T cell receptor beta chains from the same sample are listed, as sequenced in a study of cytotoxic CD8 clonotypes in ibrutinib-treated CLL. The assay was immunoSEQ multiplex PCR, and TCRdb's table has in-frame clones only and misses some. The table has about 330,000 clones, 67% seen once. Sequencing was performed on PBMCs, taken after 36 months of ibrutinib treatment. The receptor source for this set is a human donor with chronic lymphocytic leukemia.

This rearrangement joins TRBV15 to TRBJ2-5; D gene uncertain. Germline CDR1 is LNHNV and CDR2 is YYDKDF (reference sequence). This CDR3 is 14 amino acids long. The ends were cut back, 1 base at V and 0 bases at J, with 6 bases in the middle. The DNA for the CDR3 is TGTGCCACCAGCAGAGCCCGGGACCAAGAGACCCAGTACTTC. This translates into CATSRARDQETQYF.

This clone has only a few counts. V is TRBV19 and J is TRBJ2-5, with 7 bases lining up with TRBD2. The CDR3 consists of 13 residues. Germline-derived CDR1 and CDR2 are LNHDA and SQIVND (reference sequence). V was pared by 8 bases and J by 2 bases, with 5 bases of the junction left unmatched. CDR3 sequence (DNA): TGTGCCAGTCGCCAGGGACTACAAGAGACCCAGTACTTC. This gives the protein CASRQGLQETQYF.

The chain has TRBV11-3 and TRBJ2-7; weak D call: TRBD2 (6 bases). Trimming left V 10 bases short and J 2 bases short, with 15 bases between. The CDR3 sequence is 13 residues long. Germline CDR1 is SGHNT and CDR2 is YENEEA. The CDR3 reads CATQLGGTYEQYF. The CDR3 region has the DNA TGTGCCACCCAACTGGGGGGAACCTACGAGCAGTACTTC.

The CDR3 sequence is CATSRAGGTYEQYF. The CDR3 region has the DNA TGTGCCACCAGCAGAGCAGGAGGAACCTACGAGCAGTACTTC. J is TRBJ2-7 and V is TRBV15; D may be TRBD2 (5 bases). The CDR3 is 14 residues long. Germline V gives CDR1 LNHNV, CDR2 YYDKDF (reference sequence). Trimming shortened V by 1 base and J by 2 bases, and 9 bases separated the two germline ends. The full variable domain, its missing parts supplied by reference TRBV15 and TRBJ2-7, is DAMVIQNPRYQVTQFGKPVTLSCSQTLNHNVMYWYQQKSSQAPKLLFHYYDKDFNNEADTPDNFQSRRPNTSFCFLDIRSPGLGDTAMYLCATSRAGGTYEQYFGPGTRLTVT.

V is TRBV7-9 and J is TRBJ2-7; 10 bases line up with TRBD1. The length of the CDR3 is 16 residues. J was trimmed by 2 bases and V by 5 bases; bases with no gene match: 9. The V gene's germline CDR1 is SEHNR and CDR2 FQNEAQ (reference sequence). In DNA form, the CDR3 reads TGTGCCAGCAGCCCAATGGGACAGGGGATACCCTACGAGCAGTACTTC. It specifies CASSPMGQGIPYEQYF.